This T cell receptor beta chain was sequenced in a study of blood T cells in healthy people across ages (dated by TCRdb to between 2015 and 2017). General notes on the study: In model experiments, template switching captured about one uniquely barcoded TCR beta cDNA molecule for every two T cells. To track age-related changes in TCR beta repertoire diversity, the study relied on deep sequencing normalized with unique cDNA molecular identifiers. The donors were split into four age groups: young (average about 16 years), middle-aged (about 40), aged (roughly 60) and long-lived (approximately 80). Donors of different ages were randomly distributed across sequencing lanes to avoid experimental bias. Two additional independent replicas of 1 million unique cDNA reads from the same blood draw were analyzed for two donors (one aged 18 to 29 and one aged 80 or older).

Systemically healthy Caucasian individuals from Russia, some 36 in total and aged about 6 to 95 years, were included as donors. Each donor gave roughly 11 milliliters of peripheral blood, drawn into EDTA-treated Vacutainer tubes. Ficoll-Paque density-gradient centrifugation was used to isolate PBMCs, with at least 6 million per sample. Total RNA, at least 6 micrograms per sample, was extracted from PBMCs with Trizol reagent. For every donor, an aliquot of PBMCs went through flow cytometry to measure the percentages of naive CD45RAhigh/CD27high T cells. Libraries came from 5' RACE. The data were produced on an Illumina HiSeq 2500. A second PCR of roughly 6 to 11 cycles was run with a J-beta primer mix and a sample-barcoded 5' primer. A template-switch 5' adaptor carrying 12 random nucleotides introduced a unique molecular identifier onto each TCR beta cDNA molecule. At least 3 million CDR3-containing paired-end reads were obtained from each sample. First-strand cDNA was synthesized from all RNA with the Mint cDNA synthesis kit, primed by a TRBC-specific oligonucleotide. Following uracil-DNA glycosylase treatment, all cDNA underwent a first 18-cycle PCR with the universal primers M1SS and BC2_uni_R. The paper's data handling went like this. For normalization, 1 million high-quality reads, each with a distinct molecular identifier, were randomly selected from each sample. Instead of being binned into consensus sequences, reads with shared molecular identifiers were discarded. MiTCR, set to a Q25 quality threshold and the strictest error-elimination algorithm, was used for CDR3 identification, clonotype clustering and error correction. A nonparametric unseen species model with Euler transformation was used to estimate lower-bound total TCR beta diversity. TCRdb reanalyzed the raw reads on its own, using fastp at Q25 for trimming and MiXCR for clone calling, and kept in-frame beta chains. For every CDR3 protein sequence, its rows merge into one entry that carries the most common genes and DNA. These V and J calls derive from TCRdb rather than the authors' analysis. The sample profile shows approximately 800,000 distinct CDR3 sequences; roughly 64% of them were found once. Approximately 20% of the sample rests with the top ten.

The table lists this clonotype with a few counts. Its antigen target is currently unknown. No much larger clonotype is one base removed from it; base qualities were not supplied. CDR1 and CDR2 (SGHRS, YFSETQ) derive from the germline V gene. Taken from cysteine to phenylalanine, the CDR3 has 14 residues. The sequence is cut down to CDR3 DNA, 42 bases in frame from base 1. V and J lose 0 bases and 6 bases, and a span of 12 bases separates them. The investigation overall reported the following: Observed TCR beta diversity correlated strongly with the percentage of naive T cells measured by flow cytometry. Estimates of total diversity based on one million sequenced T cells were considered lower bounds and underestimates. As age increased, observed TCR beta diversity per million T cells dropped in a roughly linear way, and a significant reduction was already evident by age 40. Bulk unsorted PBMC profiling prevented conclusive comparison of naive and antigen-experienced compartments. Compared with the aged group, the long-lived group had more naive CD4+ T cells, fewer expanded clones and increased TCR diversity, a pattern suggesting age selection. Donor CMV infection status was unknown, potentially confounding age-related changes in expanded clonotypes.

The clonotype was recovered from a man aged 30 to 39 in good health. The sequenced material came from blood. Recombination joined TRBV5-1 with TRBJ1-2, with the D segment identity uncertain. The DNA reads as follows: TGCGCCAGCAGCTTGGTGGCGGGGATGGATGGCTACACCTTC. It is translated as CASSLVAGMDGYTF.